The clone carrying this T cell receptor (beta chain) turned up a few times. Its antigen is undetermined. Diagnosis of hyperthyroidism was new in patients aged 18 to 65, and its duration was under 2 months. First hyperthyroidism diagnosis is when the blood sample was obtained, before any ophthalmopathy symptoms. Fresh peripheral blood, 7.5 to 10 ml, yielded the PBMCs. CDR3 size: 16 residues. Unmatched junction bases numbered 7, after V lost 2 bases and J lost 5 bases. The germline V gene encodes CDR1 ENHRY and CDR2 SYGVKD. This record belongs to a study of T cells in Graves' hyperthyroidism and ophthalmopathy. RNA transcripts served as the template for amplifying TCR beta CDR3 regions. The TCR CDR3 first-round RT-PCR relied on the HTBI primer set. Via MiXCR, TCRdb re-called the multiplex PCR reads, giving one row per CDR3 protein. The data contain some 600,000 distinct CDR3 sequences, approximately 14% of them singletons.

Study findings and constraints: In validation, the model predicted ophthalmopathy. These predictions came a median approximately 6.5 months before onset.

The sample taken for sequencing was blood. V gene TRBV10-3 combines with J gene TRBJ2-2; 8 nucleotides match TRBD1. This TCR was recovered from a woman in her twenties or thirties with Graves' hyperthyroidism that later progressed to Graves' ophthalmopathy. CDR3 loop: CAISEPGQGRTGELFF. For the CDR3, the DNA is TGTGCCATCAGTGAGCCCGGACAGGGTAGGACCGGGGAGCTGTTTTTT.